This TCR beta chain was profiled in a study of CD8 T cells in ankylosing spondylitis. Whole-study results and caveats: CD8+ by phenotype, disease-linked clones were relatively rare in peripheral blood. As reported, disease-linked clones showed significant enrichment in matched ankylosing spondylitis synovial fluid. Ankylosing spondylitis blood appeared to be characterized by a TCR beta motif of about eight highly homologous variants.

V lost 7 bases and J 0 bases, leaving 15 bases between the germline ends. The CDR3 loop spans 15 amino acids. Germline V CDR1 and CDR2: SGHVS, FQNEAQ. This clonotype was observed a handful of times. Its antigen is unidentified. Using quantitative 5'-RACE with molecular barcodes, the authors made TCR beta libraries. TCRdb itself ran the 5' RACE reads through MiXCR, one entry per CDR3 protein. The repertoire includes roughly 700,000 distinct CDR3 sequences, 15% to 20% of them detected once, and 19% sits in the top ten. This chain joins TRBV7-8 and TRBJ1-2; possible D gene TRBD1, 5 bases. What was sequenced was blood, either unsorted or a sorted T cell fraction (not recorded which). The sequence derives from a male donor with ankylosing spondylitis. CDR3 sequence: CASIDLGRANYGYTF. CDR3 coding DNA: TGTGCCAGCATTGACCTGGGCAGGGCTAACTATGGCTACACCTTC.